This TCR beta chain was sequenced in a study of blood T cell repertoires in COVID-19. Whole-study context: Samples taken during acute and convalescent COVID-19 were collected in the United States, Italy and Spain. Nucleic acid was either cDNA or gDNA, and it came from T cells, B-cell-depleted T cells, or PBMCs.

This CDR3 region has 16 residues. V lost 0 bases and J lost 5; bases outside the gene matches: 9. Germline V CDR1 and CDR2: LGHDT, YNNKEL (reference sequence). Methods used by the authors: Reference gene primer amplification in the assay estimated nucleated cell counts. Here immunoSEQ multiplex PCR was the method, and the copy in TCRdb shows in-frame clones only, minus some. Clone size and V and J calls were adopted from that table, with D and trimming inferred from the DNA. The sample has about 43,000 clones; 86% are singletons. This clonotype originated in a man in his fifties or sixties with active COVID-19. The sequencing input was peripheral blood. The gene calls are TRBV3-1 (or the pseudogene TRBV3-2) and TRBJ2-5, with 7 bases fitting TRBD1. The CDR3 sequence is CASSQDFQGDGETQYF. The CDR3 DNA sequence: TGTGCCAGCAGCCAAGATTTTCAGGGGGATGGGGAGACCCAGTACTTC.